This paragraph reports one TCR beta chain. This clonotype was observed once. Its antigen specificity is not known. No much larger clone is present one base from it, and per-base qualities are unavailable. Based on the germline V gene (reference sequence), the CDR1 and CDR2 sequences are MNHEY and SMNVEV. Between the V and J ends, shortened by 6 bases and 2 bases respectively, the junction contains 22 bases. Its CDR3 holds 18 amino acids, cysteine through phenylalanine. Here the CDR3 DNA is all that survives: 54 bases in frame from base 1. This sample stems from a study of post-analysis software for immune sequencing data (dated by TCRdb to 2013 to 2016). Background for the entire study: Relapsing-remitting, secondary progressive and progressive-relapsing multiple sclerosis were recorded as disease courses, and subtype annotation was lacking for some patients. The patient repertoires were set against around eleven previously published healthy control repertoires from donors whose ages ranged from roughly 6 to 27 years. A subset of samples was prepared in parallel using single-end sample barcoding, then pooled and co-amplified after Illumina adapter ligation.

TCR beta repertoires were profiled from peripheral blood of roughly twelve young patients with multiple sclerosis to demonstrate the VDJtools post-analysis software. The multiple sclerosis patients were children and adolescents ranging in age from roughly 6 to 15 years. Libraries came from PCR. Sequencing relied on an Illumina HiSeq 2500. To reduce PCR and sequencing biases, unique molecular identifiers were incorporated into the TCR beta cDNA libraries. Approximately 500,000 cDNA molecules were obtained for every 1 to 10 million input T cells, so each molecule roughly corresponded to one T cell. The patient libraries were prepared and sequenced using the same protocol as the earlier healthy control dataset. Samples belonging to the same batch were prepared together, multiplexed and sequenced on a shared HiSeq lane. The paper's data handling went like this. Raw barcoded reads were processed with MIGEC, and single-read molecular identifier groups were discarded before consensus assembly and CDR3 extraction. Clonotype tables were post-analysed with VDJtools, normalizing diversity by down-sampling all datasets to the smallest sample size. Repertoire overlap clustering matched CDR3 amino acid but not nucleotide sequences to correct batch-related cross-sample contamination. TCRdb applied fastp at Q25 and MiXCR to the public reads, then kept only in-frame beta chains. Identical CDR3 protein sequences are pooled into one entry, listed with their most common genes and DNA. V and J calls and clone size were set by TCRdb, not the authors. The sample has about 820,000 distinct CDR3 sequences on record, 53% of them singletons. Roughly 4.4% of the sample comes from the top ten.

Study-wide conclusions, independent of this receptor: Direct clustering with F measure showed strong co-clustering of samples prepared in the same batch, prompting a batch-effect correction. Significantly higher frequencies in patients than in controls were found for roughly 5 TRBV segments, including TRBV5-6, TRBV5-1 and TRBV20-1. The multiple sclerosis patient group was slightly younger than the control group. Multiple sclerosis patients had significantly lower normalized Chao1 diversity than controls, a result that suggests substantial peripheral T-cell clonal expansion.

Sequenced input: blood. This sequence was found in a girl under 18 with multiple sclerosis. The sequence joins TRBV27 to TRBJ1-4, with the D gene uncertain. The DNA is as follows: TGTGCCAGCAGCCCTCTTCTAACATCCGCTACTACTAATGAAAAACTGTTTTTT. Its coded protein is CASSPLLTSATTNEKLFF.